The source of this T cell receptor (beta chain) is a study of cytomegalovirus exposure and HLA in healthy donors. The PCR was carried out with 60 Vbeta primers and 13 Jbeta primers. Sequenced by immunoSEQ multiplex PCR; TCRdb stores in-frame clones only, minus some. The sample records 150,000 to 200,000 clones, 80% to 85% being singletons. This clone has more than one count but fewer than ten. What it binds is not known. Donors showed nominal health when sampled, although they likely had unrecorded immune exposures. Study observations and caveats: Analyses of presence and absence presupposed an approximately uniform sequencing depth across donors. A later analysis linked a missense variant in DCLRE1C to the trimming of TCR beta V and J genes.

CDR3 length: 15 residues. V was clipped by 4 bases and J by 3 bases; unmatched bases: 8. CDR1 SGHDT and CDR2 YYEEEE come from the germline V gene. The sample comprised PBMCs. The TCR comes from a man in his late teens or twenties in good health and CMV-seronegative. The chain uses TRBV5-6 and TRBJ1-2; 8 bases line up with TRBD1. CDR3 in amino acids: CASSPRETGDYGYTF. The CDR3 DNA is TGTGCCAGCAGCCCCCGGGAGACAGGGGACTATGGCTACACCTTC. The entire variable domain, with the rest obtained from reference TRBV5-6 and TRBJ1-2, is as follows: DAGVTQSPTHLIKTRGQQVTLRCSPKSGHDTVSWYQQALGQGPQFIFQYYEEEERQRGNFPDRFSGHQFPNYSSELNVNALLLGDSALYLCASSPRETGDYGYTFGSGTRLTVV.